One T cell receptor (beta chain) is described in this entry. The antigen is unknown. This entry belongs to a study of cytomegalovirus exposure and HLA in healthy donors. Study information: Both the 120 or so validation repertoires and the roughly 700 first-cohort repertoires used the same platform, as reported by a later analysis.

Study-wide points: Reportedly, diagnosis of cytomegalovirus status by the classifier showed high specificity and sensitivity.

TCRdb keeps only in-frame clones here, not all; method: immunoSEQ multiplex PCR. This table holds 250,000 or so clones, approximately 87% found once. The donors were part of the approximately 130-subject validation cohort, which stood apart from the roughly 680-subject first cohort. The sequenced material came from PBMCs. The origin of this receptor is a man in his late teens or twenties in good health and CMV-seronegative.

CDR3 region: CASSMGPFNQPQHF. CDR3 DNA sequence: TGTGCCAGTAGTATGGGGCCTTTCAATCAGCCCCAGCATTTT. This sequence joins TRBV19 and TRBJ1-5; possibly TRBD1 for D (5 bases). Germline V gene sequence: CDR1 LNHDA, CDR2 SQIVND (reference sequence). CDR3 size: 14 residues. V was pared by 3 bases and J by 3 bases, with 9 bases between.